Each of the 20 T cell receptor beta chains below was sequenced from the same sample in a study of T-cell reconstitution after alpha-beta-depleted transplantation in children. Unique molecular identifiers were built into the TCRbeta library. TCRdb called the PCR reads again in MiXCR, with one record for every CDR3 protein. Of approximately 500,000 distinct CDR3 sequences listed, roughly a tenth are singletons. The input for sequencing was PBMCs, taken before TCRalphabeta/CD19-depleted stem cell transplant. Source of these receptors: a child aged 2 to 10 with inherited bone marrow failure, due to receive a stem cell transplant.

This clonotype was detected many times. The rearrangement links TRBV5-6 to TRBJ2-7, with D perhaps TRBD1 (6 bases). Per the germline V gene, CDR1 is SGHDT and CDR2 is YYEEEE. The CDR3 spans 17 residues. V was shortened by 5 bases and J by 1 base, with 22 bases between the two germline ends. DNA of the CDR3: TGTGCCAGCAGTTCTCGAACGTACCGACAGGAGTCCTACGAGCAGTACTTC. Amino acid sequence: CASSSRTYRQESYEQYF.

This clonotype appeared many times. The genes are TRBV29-1 and TRBJ2-1; D remains unclear. V was trimmed by 0 bases and J by 10 bases, leaving 7 bases between them. The CDR3 is 11 amino acids. Germline CDR1 is SQVTM and CDR2 is ANQGSEA. The chain's CDR3 is CSVEDVLEQFF. The CDR3 DNA is TGCAGCGTTGAAGATGTCCTAGAGCAGTTCTTC.

This clonotype was counted ten times or more. V and J are TRBV15 and TRBJ2-5; D call uncertain. Per germline, CDR1 LNHNV and CDR2 YYDKDF (reference sequence). This CDR3 has 13 amino acids. Trimming left V 7 bases short and J 2 bases short, with 11 bases between. The CDR3 sequence is CATKPRKQETQYF. The CDR3 DNA is TGTGCCACCAAACCGCGGAAGCAAGAGACCCAGTACTTC.

This clonotype appeared many times. The rearrangement joins TRBV5-1 to TRBJ2-7; 9 bases map to TRBD1. This CDR3 has 16 residues. Germline lookup yields CDR1 SGHRS and CDR2 YFSETQ. The J segment lost 2 bases and the V segment lost 0 bases, leaving 6 bases of the junction unmatched. DNA of the CDR3: TGCGCCAGCAGCTTGGGGGGACAGGGCCTGACCTACGAGCAGTACTTC. Amino acids: CASSLGGQGLTYEQYF.

There are many counts of this clonotype. This chain joins TRBV29-1 and TRBJ2-7; D is possibly TRBD2 (5 bases). Trimming removed 3 bases from V and 2 bases from J, with 8 bases in between. This CDR3 region has 12 residues. CDR1 is SQVTM and CDR2 is ANQGSEA in the germline V gene. In DNA form, the CDR3 reads TGCAGCGTTGAGGACGGGGCCTACGAGCAGTACTTC. It specifies CSVEDGAYEQYF.

This clonotype was detected many times. This chain uses TRBV7-2 with TRBJ2-5, with TRBD2 identical over 10 bases. Germline lookup yields CDR1 SGHTA and CDR2 FQGNSA. The CDR3 contains 15 residues. The V gene end was trimmed by 3 bases and the J gene end by 3 bases; junction bases not matched to a gene: 4. The CDR3 is CASSFGTSVKETQYF. CDR3 nucleotides: TGTGCCAGCAGCTTCGGGACTAGCGTTAAAGAGACCCAGTACTTC.

This clonotype was seen only a few times. V usage is TRBV24-1 and J usage is TRBJ2-3; TRBD1 agrees at 12 bases. V shed 4 bases and J 7 bases; nucleotides not matched to a gene: 14. The germline V gene encodes CDR1 KGHDR and CDR2 SFDVKD. This CDR3 spans 18 amino acids. In DNA, the CDR3 is TGTGCCACCAGTGACCCAACCTGGGACAGGGGGCTCGGGAATACGCAGTATTTT. As protein: CATSDPTWDRGLGNTQYF.

The sample holds a few counts of this clonotype. The rearrangement joins TRBV20-1 to TRBJ2-7, with TRBD1 as a possible D gene (5 bases). Germline-derived CDR1 and CDR2 are DFQATT and SNEGSKA (reference sequence). Trimming took 1 base from V and 2 from J, leaving 6 bases between them. This CDR3 has 12 amino acids. CDR3 sequence: CSARGQPYEQYF. CDR3 in DNA: TGCAGTGCTAGAGGACAGCCCTACGAGCAGTACTTC.

This rearrangement joins TRBV18 to TRBJ2-1; 7 positions agree with TRBD2. This CDR3 has 18 residues. Losses at the gene ends were 0 bases for V and 3 bases for J; bases not matched to a gene: 11. Per the germline V gene, CDR1 is KGHSH and CDR2 is LQKENI. DNA for the CDR3: TGTGCCAGCTCACCACCCCGCGGGAGCGCGGGAATCTACAATGAGCAGTTCTTC. Translating gives CASSPPRGSAGIYNEQFF. Looking up the rest from reference TRBV18 and TRBJ2-1 gives the full variable domain: NAGVMQNPRHLVRRRGQEARLRCSPMKGHSHVYWYRQLPEEGLKFMVYLQKENIIDESGMPKERFSAEFPKEGPSILRIQQVVRGDSAAYFCASSPPRGSAGIYNEQFFGPGTRLTVL.

This clonotype was counted at least ten times. This chain uses TRBV5-1 with TRBJ1-1; D is unresolved. In germline, CDR1 is SGHRS, CDR2 YFSETQ. The CDR3 spans 14 residues. V was cut by 0 bases and J by 5 bases, with 11 bases left in between. CDR3 loop: CASSLGGPRTEAFF. CDR3 bases: TGCGCCAGCAGCTTGGGTGGGCCCAGGACTGAAGCTTTCTTT.

This clonotype was seen at least ten times. The chain links TRBV10-3 to TRBJ1-2; possible D gene TRBD1, 5 bases. The CDR3 totals 18 residues. Trimming took off 0 bases at V and 5 bases at J, with 22 bases between the two ends. Germline V gene sequence: CDR1 ENHRY, CDR2 SYGVKD. The CDR3, as DNA: TGTGCCATCAGTGAGTCATCCCACAGACAGAAAGGGATATATGGCTACACCTTC. Residues: CAISESSHRQKGIYGYTF.

On this clonotype itself: A much larger clone differs by one base, so this may be a read error. V usage is TRBV10-3 and J usage is TRBJ2-7; 8 nucleotides align to TRBD2. CDR1 and CDR2 from the germline V gene are ENHRY and SYGVKD. This CDR3 is 15 amino acids long. This CDR3 reads CATNRDRREAYELYF. CDR3 bases: TGTGCCACTAACCGTGATAGGCGGGAGGCCTACGAGCTGTACTTC.

The chain links TRBV20-1 to TRBJ2-1, with D possibly TRBD1 on 6 matching bases. Germline-derived CDR1 and CDR2 are DFQATT and SNEGSKA (reference sequence). The CDR3 extends over 13 amino acids. V shed 6 bases and J shed 3 bases, with 12 bases lying between them. CDR3 DNA sequence: TGCAGTGCCTGGACAGTAGACTACAATGAGCAGTTCTTC. Its translation: CSAWTVDYNEQFF.

This chain uses TRBV19 with TRBJ1-5, with 8 bases aligning to TRBD1. The CDR3 consists of 15 residues. With 7 bases clipped from V and 7 bases from J, the junction kept 12 bases outside the gene matches. From germline, CDR1 is LNHDA and CDR2 SQIVND (reference sequence). CDR3 in DNA: TGTGCCAGTACCATAACGACAGGGGTTAACCAGCCCCAGCATTTT. Residues: CASTITTGVNQPQHF.

In its sample, this clonotype was seen a few times. The V gene is TRBV20-1, the J gene TRBJ2-1, with TRBD2 matching 11 bases. CDR1 and CDR2 (germline): DFQATT, SNEGSKA (reference sequence). This CDR3 has 15 amino acids. V shed 6 bases and J 1 base; nucleotides not matched to a gene: 5. The CDR3 region has the DNA TGCAGTGCGCTGCTAGCGGGAGGATCCTACAATGAGCAGTTCTTC. It encodes CSALLAGGSYNEQFF.

The table lists this clonotype with many counts. The chain recombines TRBV4-1 with TRBJ2-7; D may be TRBD1 or TRBD2 (5 bases each). The CDR3 extends over 12 amino acids. Germline V gene lookup returns CDR1 MGHRA and CDR2 YSYEKL. The V end was cut by 6 bases, the J end by 6 bases, with 12 bases between. CDR3 region: CASRSGTLEQYF. CDR3 DNA: TGCGCCAGCAGATCCGGGACCCTCGAGCAGTACTTC.

This clonotype was seen a few times. The chain links TRBV5-1 to TRBJ1-1; D is ambiguous. In germline, CDR1 is SGHRS, CDR2 YFSETQ. The CDR3 length is 17 residues. Between the trimmed V and J ends, which lost 0 bases and 11 bases, there was a span of 26 bases. The CDR3 coding sequence is TGCGCCAGCAGCTTGGCACGAGCGGGCAAGACCTCCACCCGGGCTTTCTTT. It yields the protein CASSLARAGKTSTRAFF.

This clonotype was counted at least ten times. The V gene is TRBV29-1, the J gene TRBJ1-4; 7 bases fit TRBD1. The junction had 6 bases not matched to a gene; V was cut back by 3 bases and J by 5 bases. Germline V gene lookup returns CDR1 SQVTM and CDR2 ANQGSEA. The CDR3 length is 14 residues. In nucleotides, the CDR3 is TGCAGCGTTGAGGAGGGGGCTGGAAATGAAAAACTGTTTTTT. It yields the protein CSVEEGAGNEKLFF. Based on the CDR3 plus reference TRBV29-1 and TRBJ1-4, the full variable domain is SAVISQKPSRDICQRGTSLTIQCQVDSQVTMMFWYRQQPGQSLTLIATANQGSEATYESGFVIDKFPISRPNLTFSTLTVSNMSPEDSSIYLCSVEEGAGNEKLFFGSGTQLSVL.

This clonotype was seen a few times. The chain links TRBV6-5 to TRBJ1-5; D is ambiguous. V shed 2 bases and J shed 6 bases, with 11 bases lying between them. Germline CDR1 is MNHEY and CDR2 is SVGAGI. The CDR3 contains 14 residues. CDR3 nucleotides: TGTGCCAGCAGTTACGACGGGTCGGGTCAGCCCCAGCATTTT. Its protein product is CASSYDGSGQPQHF.

Only a few counts were recorded for this clonotype. This rearrangement joins TRBV2 to TRBJ2-7; TRBD1 aligns across 8 bases. Germline V gene sequence: CDR1 SNHLY, CDR2 FYNNEI. Germline trimming cut 4 bases from V and 7 bases from J; bases unmatched to any gene: 9. The CDR3 is 14 amino acids. The CDR3 sequence: CASSGRQGAREQYF. The CDR3 DNA reads as TGTGCCAGCAGTGGGAGGCAGGGGGCACGAGAGCAGTACTTC.